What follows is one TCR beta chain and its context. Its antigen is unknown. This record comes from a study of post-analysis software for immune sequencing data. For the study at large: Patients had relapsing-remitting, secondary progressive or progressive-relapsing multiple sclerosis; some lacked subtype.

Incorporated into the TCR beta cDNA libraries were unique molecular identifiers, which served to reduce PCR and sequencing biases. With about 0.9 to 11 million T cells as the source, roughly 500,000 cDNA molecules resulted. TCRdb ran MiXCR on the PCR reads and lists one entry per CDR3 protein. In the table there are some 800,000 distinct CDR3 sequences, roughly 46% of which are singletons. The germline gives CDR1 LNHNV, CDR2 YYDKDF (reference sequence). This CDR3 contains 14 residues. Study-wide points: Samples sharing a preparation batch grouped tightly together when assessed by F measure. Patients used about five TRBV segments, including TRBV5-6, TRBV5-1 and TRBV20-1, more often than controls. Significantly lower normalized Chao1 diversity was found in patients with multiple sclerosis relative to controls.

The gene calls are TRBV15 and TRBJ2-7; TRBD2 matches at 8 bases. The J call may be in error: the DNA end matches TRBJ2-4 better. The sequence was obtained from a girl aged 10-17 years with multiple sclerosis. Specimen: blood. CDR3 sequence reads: CATSSPGGENIQYF. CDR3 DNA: TGTGCCACCAGCAGCCCGGGGGGGGAAAACATTCAGTACTTC.